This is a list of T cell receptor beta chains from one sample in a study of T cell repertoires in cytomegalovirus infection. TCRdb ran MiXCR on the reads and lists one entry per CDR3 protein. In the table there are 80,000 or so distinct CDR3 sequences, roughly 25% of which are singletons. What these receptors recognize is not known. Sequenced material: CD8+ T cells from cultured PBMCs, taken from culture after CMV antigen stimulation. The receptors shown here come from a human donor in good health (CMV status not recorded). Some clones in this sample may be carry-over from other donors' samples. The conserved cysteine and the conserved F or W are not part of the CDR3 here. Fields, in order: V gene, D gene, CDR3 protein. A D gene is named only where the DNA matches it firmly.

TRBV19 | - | ASSISQFSNQPQH
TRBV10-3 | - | AISEAGSSYNEQF
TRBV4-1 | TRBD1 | ASSPKQGATEAF
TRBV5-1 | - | ASWGGGNTEAF
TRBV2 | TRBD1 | ASSEIRDRATNEKLF
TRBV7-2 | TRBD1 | ASSSGTGVGNQPQH
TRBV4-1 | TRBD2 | ASSQGLAGEETQY
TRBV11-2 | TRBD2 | ASSSGPGGDTDTQY
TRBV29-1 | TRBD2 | SVERTSGTYNEQF
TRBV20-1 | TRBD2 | SARESLAGGRRTQY
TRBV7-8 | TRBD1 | ASSSGQGAPEAF
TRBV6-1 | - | ASSYDGFNEKLF
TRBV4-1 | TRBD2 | ASSQDSGGYEQY
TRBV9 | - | ASSADSRRDTQY
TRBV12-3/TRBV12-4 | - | ASRSQTGRTDTQY
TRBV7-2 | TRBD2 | ASSVLAASYNEQF
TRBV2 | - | ASSDDGVGYNEQF
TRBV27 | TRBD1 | ASSLVRGRNTYEQY
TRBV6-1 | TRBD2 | ATRTSRDEQF
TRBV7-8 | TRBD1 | ASSLGRGTGGTDTQY
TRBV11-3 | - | ASSPWSGELF
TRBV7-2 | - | ASSYSNQPQH
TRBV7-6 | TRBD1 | ASSFRQGNEQF
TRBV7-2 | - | ASSTNGGKNSPLH
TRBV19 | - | ASSPRLGHPAGYT
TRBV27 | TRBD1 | ASGKQGYNSPLH
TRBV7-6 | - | ASSPVRGEGAYIQY
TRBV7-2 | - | ASSLRQINQPQH
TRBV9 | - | ASSGSGTDTQY
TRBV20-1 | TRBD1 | SAIDRVTKNIQY
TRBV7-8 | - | ASSFLGTSNQPQH
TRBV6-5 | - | ASSSSGTDTEAF
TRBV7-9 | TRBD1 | ASSSPDSTGSRFEFYEQY
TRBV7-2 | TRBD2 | ASSRGEPAVRPNEQF
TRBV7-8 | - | ASSLAASDNEQF
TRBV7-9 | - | ASSSDSYTEAF
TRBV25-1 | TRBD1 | ASSWTGVEQY
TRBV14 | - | ASSQYVAASGANVLT
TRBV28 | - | ASSLKGSGQETQY
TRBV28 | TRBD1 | ASRLQGAQRNEQY
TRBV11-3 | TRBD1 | ASSPTTGPYGYT
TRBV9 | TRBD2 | ASSSRGGSYNEQF
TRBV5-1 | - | ASSLAAVSDEQF
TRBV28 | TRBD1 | ASSISGTGQPQH
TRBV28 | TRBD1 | ASSLSFGWTGTGVPVFEQF